One sample yielded the 18 T cell receptor beta chains listed below, sequenced in a study of T cell responses to AZD1222 COVID-19 vaccine. The data were produced by immunoSEQ multiplex PCR, yet TCRdb's version contains in-frame clones alone and is incomplete. Of approximately 100,000 clones in the sample, about 90% were seen once. The material sequenced was peripheral blood, taken on day 0 of AZD1222 vaccination. The receptors originated from an adult in good health.

In DNA, the CDR3 is TGTGCCAGCAGTAGGAGGCCGGAGAACACTGAAGCTTTCTTT. This sequence encodes CASSRRPENTEAFF. V and J are TRBV27 and TRBJ1-1, with D uncertain. CDR3 length: 14 amino acids. Trimming removed 5 bases at V and 1 base at J, with 11 bases between. Germline CDR1 MNHEY, CDR2 SMNVEV (reference sequence).

The chain has TRBV6-5 and TRBJ2-1; the D gene is possibly TRBD2 (6 bases). The CDR3 length is 13 residues. V was clipped by 9 bases and J by 3 bases, with 12 bases between them. The germline gives CDR1 MNHEY, CDR2 SVGAGI. The DNA of the CDR3 is TGTGCCAGTTCCGGCGGGATCTACAATGAGCAGTTCTTC. This codes for CASSGGIYNEQFF.

V usage is TRBV11-2 and J usage is TRBJ1-2; D call uncertain. Per germline, CDR1 SGHAT and CDR2 FQNNGV. V gave up 6 bases and J gave up 3 bases, with 17 bases separating them. This CDR3 has 15 amino acids. CDR3 in DNA: TGTGCCAGCAGGCCCTGGGGTATTCTTGACTATGGCTACACCTTC. Protein product: CASRPWGILDYGYTF.

The rearrangement uses TRBV6-5 and TRBJ1-3, with D uncertain. CDR1 and CDR2 (germline): MNHEY, SVGAGI. This CDR3 region has 15 residues. V was cut by 5 bases and J by 0 bases, with 11 bases left in between. CDR3 in amino acids: CASSTLRGSGNTIYF. CDR3 bases: TGTGCCAGCAGTACTCTCCGCGGCTCTGGAAACACCATATATTTT.

The chain links TRBV19 to TRBJ2-1; the D call may be TRBD1 or TRBD2 (5 bases each). The germline CDR1 and CDR2 sequences are LNHDA and SQIVND (reference sequence). V shed 3 bases and J shed 8 bases, with 11 bases lying between them. The CDR3 consists of 13 residues. DNA of the CDR3: TGTGCCAGTAGTATCACCGGGGCATATGAGCAGTTCTTC. Translation gives CASSITGAYEQFF. Drawing the rest from reference TRBV19 and TRBJ2-1, the complete variable domain is DGGITQSPKYLFRKEGQNVTLSCEQNLNHDAMYWYRQDPGQGLRLIYYSQIVNDFQKGDIAEGYSVSREKKESFPLTVTSAQKNPTAFYLCASSITGAYEQFFGPGTRLTVL.

The chain employs TRBV15 and TRBJ2-5, with a possible D match to TRBD1 (5 bases). Germline V gene lookup returns CDR1 LNHNV and CDR2 YYDKDF (reference sequence). The CDR3 covers 15 residues. Deletions cut 2 bases from V and 0 bases from J, with 10 bases between. The CDR3 bases are TGTGCCACCAGCAGATTTAGGACAAACCAAGAGACCCAGTACTTC. Protein sequence: CATSRFRTNQETQYF.

The chain is built from TRBV11-2 and TRBJ1-4; D is possibly TRBD1 (5 bases). The germline CDR1 and CDR2 sequences are SGHAT and FQNNGV. The V gene lost 5 bases and the J gene lost 2 bases, with 12 bases spanning the gap. This CDR3 has 15 residues. DNA of the CDR3: TGTGCCAGCAGCCTCAGACAGACTACTAATGAAAAACTGTTTTTT. Translating it yields CASSLRQTTNEKLFF. Based on the CDR3 plus reference TRBV11-2 and TRBJ1-4, the full variable domain is EAGVAQSPRYKIIEKRQSVAFWCNPISGHATLYWYQQILGQGPKLLIQFQNNGVVDDSQLPKDRFSAERLKGVDSTLKIQPAKLEDSAVYLCASSLRQTTNEKLFFGSGTQLSVL.

The rearrangement joins TRBV27 to TRBJ1-4, with TRBD1 as a possible D gene (6 bases). Looked up from germline, CDR1 is MNHEY and CDR2 is SMNVEV (reference sequence). V dropped 6 bases and J dropped 5 bases, with 13 bases sitting between them. The CDR3 totals 14 residues. For the CDR3, the DNA is TGTGCCAGCAGGCGGGGGGCGATCAATGAAAAACTGTTTTTT. It is translated as CASRRGAINEKLFF.

The V gene is TRBV5-4, the J gene TRBJ2-1; either TRBD1 or TRBD2 may supply D (6 bases each). The CDR3 sequence is 17 residues long. Germline V gene sequence: CDR1 SGHNT, CDR2 YYREEE (reference sequence). V was shortened by 3 bases and J by 3 bases, with 19 bases between the two germline ends. DNA for the CDR3: TGTGCCAGCAGCTCCCTGAGGAGGGGGAAGGGCTACAATGAGCAGTTCTTC. Protein: CASSSLRRGKGYNEQFF. Full variable domain (missing parts from reference TRBV5-4 and TRBJ2-1): ETGVTQSPTHLIKTRGQQVTLRCSSQSGHNTVSWYQQALGQGPQFIFQYYREEENGRGNFPPRFSGLQFPNYSSELNVNALELDDSALYLCASSSLRRGKGYNEQFFGPGTRLTVL.

J is TRBJ1-3 and V is TRBV10-3, with D possibly being TRBD1 (6 bases). V lost 4 bases, J lost 2 bases, and 12 bases lay in between. There are 15 residues in the CDR3. The germline V gene has CDR1 ENHRY and CDR2 SYGVKD. CDR3 nucleotides: TGTGCCATCAGTGGGGGGGGCCCCGCTGGAAACACCATATATTTT. Its translation: CAISGGGPAGNTIYF.

V gene TRBV6-5 combines with J gene TRBJ1-5, with TRBD1 as a possible D gene (5 bases). V was cut by 0 bases and J by 0 bases, with 9 bases left in between. This CDR3 has 16 amino acids. Germline assignment: CDR1 MNHEY and CDR2 SVGAGI. The CDR3 DNA reads as TGTGCCAGCAGTTACTCCGGGGGAGCTAGCAATCAGCCCCAGCATTTT. Protein sequence: CASSYSGGASNQPQHF.

In DNA form, the CDR3 reads TGCGCCAGCAGCTTGGCGAGGGGATCCACCGGGGAGCTGTTTTTT. Protein sequence: CASSLARGSTGELFF. The V and J genes are TRBV5-1 and TRBJ2-2; either TRBD1 or TRBD2 may fit D (5 bases each). This CDR3 is 15 amino acids long. Germline assignment: CDR1 SGHRS and CDR2 YFSETQ. V was cut by 0 bases and J by 4 bases, with 10 bases left in between.

The rearrangement links TRBV6-2 or TRBV6-3 to TRBJ2-7, with D possibly TRBD2 on 8 matching bases. The CDR3 is 15 residues long. The V end was cut by 4 bases, the J end by 1 base, with 14 bases between. CDR1 MNHEY and CDR2 SVGEGT come from the germline V gene. The CDR3 protein is CASSSVAGQSYEQYF. DNA of the CDR3: TGTGCCAGCAGTTCGGTAGCGGGACAGTCCTACGAGCAGTACTTC.

V usage is TRBV27 and J usage is TRBJ1-5; D unresolved. CDR1 is MNHEY, CDR2 SMNVEV, per germline (reference sequence). The CDR3 runs 16 residues. V shed 2 bases and J shed 0 bases, with 11 bases lying between them. This CDR3 reads CASSLRPTYSNQPQHF. CDR3 sequence (DNA): TGTGCCAGCAGTTTACGGCCAACTTATAGCAATCAGCCCCAGCATTTT.

The chain carries TRBV7-2 and TRBJ2-3; 12 nucleotides line up with TRBD2. With 2 bases clipped from V and 6 bases from J, the junction kept 3 bases outside the gene matches. CDR3 length: 15 residues. Germline V gene sequence: CDR1 SGHTA, CDR2 FQGNSA. CDR3 sequence (DNA): TGTGCCAGCAGCTTACTCCTAGCGGGGGGGGATACGCAGTATTTT. Protein sequence: CASSLLLAGGDTQYF.

The chain combines TRBV18 with TRBJ1-5, with D tentatively TRBD1 (5 bases). The CDR3 runs 13 residues. The germline gives CDR1 KGHSH, CDR2 LQKENI. The V end lost 6 bases, the J end lost 1 base, and 7 bases lay between the germline ends. CDR3 DNA: TGTGCCAGCTCTCGACAGAGCAATCAGCCCCAGCATTTT. Protein sequence: CASSRQSNQPQHF.

This rearrangement joins TRBV21-1 to TRBJ2-2; the table's D call of TRBD1 was not tested on the DNA. TRBV21-1 is recorded as a pseudogene. This CDR3 contains 17 residues. The CDR3 region is CASSAHRGPGGTGELFF. For the CDR3, the DNA is TGTGCCAGCAGCGCACACCGGGGACCAGGGGGGACCGGGGAGCTGTTTTTT.

The rearrangement uses TRBV27 and TRBJ1-1, with D perhaps matching TRBD1 (6 bases). V lost 5 bases and J 5 bases, leaving 15 bases between the germline ends. The CDR3 has 14 residues. Germline V gives CDR1 MNHEY, CDR2 SMNVEV (reference sequence). This chain's CDR3 is CASSKMGGETEAFF. The CDR3 DNA reads TGTGCCAGCAGTAAAATGGGGGGCGAAACTGAAGCTTTCTTT.